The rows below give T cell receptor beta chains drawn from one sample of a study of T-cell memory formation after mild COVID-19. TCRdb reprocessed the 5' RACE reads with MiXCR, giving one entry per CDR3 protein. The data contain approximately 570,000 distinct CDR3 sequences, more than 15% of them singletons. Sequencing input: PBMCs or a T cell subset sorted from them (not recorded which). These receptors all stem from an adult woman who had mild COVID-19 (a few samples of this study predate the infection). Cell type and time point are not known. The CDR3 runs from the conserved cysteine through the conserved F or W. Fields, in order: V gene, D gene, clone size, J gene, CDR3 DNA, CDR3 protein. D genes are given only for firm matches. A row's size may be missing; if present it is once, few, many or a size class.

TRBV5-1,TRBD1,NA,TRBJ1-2,TGCGCCAGCAGCCAGACGGGACAGGCGAGAGATGGCTACACCTTC,CASSQTGQARDGYTF
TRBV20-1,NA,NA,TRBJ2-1,TGCAGTGCTGAGACCGCACCCCTAAACTCCTACAATGAGCAGTTCTTC,CSAETAPLNSYNEQFF
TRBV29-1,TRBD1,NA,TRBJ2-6,TGCAGCGTCCTCGGACAGGGGAGCTCTGGGGCCAACGTCCTGACTTTC,CSVLGQGSSGANVLTF
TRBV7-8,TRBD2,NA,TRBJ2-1,TGTGCCAGCAGCACTAGCGGGAGACGGAGCTCCTACAATGAGCAGTTCTTC,CASSTSGRRSSYNEQFF
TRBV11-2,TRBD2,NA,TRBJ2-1,TGTGCCAGCAGCTGGAATCTGGGACTAGCGGATTACAATGAGCAGTTCTTC,CASSWNLGLADYNEQFF
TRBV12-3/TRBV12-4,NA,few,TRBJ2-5,TGTGCCAGCAGTTATCTTCTAGGGGGGGTGAACCGCGGAGAGACCCAGTACTTC,CASSYLLGGVNRGETQYF
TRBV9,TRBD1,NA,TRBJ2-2,TGTGCCAGCAGCGAAACAGGGGTGGCAACCGGGGAGCTGTTTTTT,CASSETGVATGELFF
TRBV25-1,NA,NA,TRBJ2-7,TGTGCCAGTCGCTCGAGATCCTCCTACGAGCAGTACTTC,CASRSRSSYEQYF
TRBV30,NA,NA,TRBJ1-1,TGTGCCTGGAGGCGAAGGGGGGGGAACACTGAAGCTTTCTTT,CAWRRRGGNTEAFF
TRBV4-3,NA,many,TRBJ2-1,TGCGCCAGCAGCCAAGCTCGAAAGGGGGGCAATGAGCAGTTCTTC,CASSQARKGGNEQFF
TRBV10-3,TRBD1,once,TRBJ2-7,TGTGCCATCAGGACAGGGAACGAGCAGTACTTC,CAIRTGNEQYF
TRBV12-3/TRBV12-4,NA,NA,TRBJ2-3,TGTGCCAGCAGTTTAACTTATACAGACGCAGATACGCAGTATTTT,CASSLTYTDADTQYF
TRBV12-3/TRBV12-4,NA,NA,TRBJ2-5,TGTGCCAGCAGTTTTAATCTAGGGGGGGGTCAAGAGACCCAGTACTTC,CASSFNLGGGQETQYF
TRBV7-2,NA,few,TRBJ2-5,TGTGCCAGCAGCCGGGGAGCTGTAGAGACCCAGTACTTC,CASSRGAVETQYF
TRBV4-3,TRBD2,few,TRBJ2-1,TGCGCCAGCAGCCAAGGAGTGAGCGGGGGTGGACAGGAGCAGTTCTTC,CASSQGVSGGGQEQFF
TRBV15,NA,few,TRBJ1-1,TGTGCCACCAGTCAGAGAAGGGTTGGGGCTTTCTTT,CATSQRRVGAFF
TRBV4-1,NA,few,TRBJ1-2,TGCGCCAGCAGCCAACCAGACTATGGCTACACCTTC,CASSQPDYGYTF
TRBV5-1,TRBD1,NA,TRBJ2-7,TGCGCCAGCAGCCCAAGGGACAGGGCTTACTCCTACGAGCAGTACTTC,CASSPRDRAYSYEQYF
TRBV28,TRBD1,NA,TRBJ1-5,TGTGCCAGCAGTGCCCTGACAGGGGTGGGACAGCCCCAGCATTTT,CASSALTGVGQPQHF
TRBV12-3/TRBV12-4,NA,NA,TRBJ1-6,TGTGCCAGCTCGGTAAAGGAAGGCTCACCCCTCCACTTT,CASSVKEGSPLHF
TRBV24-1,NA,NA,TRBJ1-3,TGTGCCACCAGTGGAACCCCCACCCCCAACTCTGGAAACACCATATATTTT,CATSGTPTPNSGNTIYF
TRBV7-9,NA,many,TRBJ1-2,TGTGCCAGCAGCTTACAGGAGCCTATAATTGGCTACACCTTC,CASSLQEPIIGYTF
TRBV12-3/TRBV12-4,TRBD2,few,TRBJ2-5,TGTGCCAGCAGTCAAAGACTAGCGCAAGAGACCCAGTACTTC,CASSQRLAQETQYF
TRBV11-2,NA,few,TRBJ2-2,TGTGCCAGCAGCTTTTATGGCGGTAGGGGCGCCGGGGAGCTGTTTTTT,CASSFYGGRGAGELFF
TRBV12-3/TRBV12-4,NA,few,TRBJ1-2,TGTGCCAGCAGCTTAAAAAGGGCGGGCTACACCTTC,CASSLKRAGYTF
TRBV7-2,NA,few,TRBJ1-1,TGTGCCAGCACCTTCGGGGGGGGTAGTCAAGCTTTCTTT,CASTFGGGSQAFF
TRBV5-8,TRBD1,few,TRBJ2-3,TGTGCCAGCAGCTTGGGACAGGGGGGCCTTGGTACGCAGTATTTT,CASSLGQGGLGTQYF
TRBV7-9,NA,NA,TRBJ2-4,TGTGCCAGCAGCTTAGGGGGATCACCAGGAGACAGCCGGATAGACATTCAGTACTTC,CASSLGGSPGDSRIDIQYF
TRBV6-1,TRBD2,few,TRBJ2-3,TGTGCCAGCAGTACCGGGACTAGCGGGGGTAATACGCAGTATTTT,CASSTGTSGGNTQYF
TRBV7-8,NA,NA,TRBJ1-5,TGTGCCAGCAGTATGCGCCGGGATCCCAATCAGCCCCAGCATTTT,CASSMRRDPNQPQHF
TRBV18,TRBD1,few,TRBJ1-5,TGTGCCAGCTCAGGACAGGGGGCATTTCAGCCCCAGCATTTT,CASSGQGAFQPQHF
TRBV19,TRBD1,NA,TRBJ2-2,TGTGCCAGTAGTTTCCGGGGAACAGGGGCCGGGGAGCTGTTTTTT,CASSFRGTGAGELFF
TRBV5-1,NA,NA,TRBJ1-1,TGCGCCAGCAGCTTGGTCGGAGCGGGGGGGATTACTGAAGCTTTCTTT,CASSLVGAGGITEAFF
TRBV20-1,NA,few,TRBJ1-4,TGCAGTGCCTGGAACGTTGGCCGGACGAATGAAAAACTGTTTTTT,CSAWNVGRTNEKLFF
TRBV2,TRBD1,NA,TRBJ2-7,TGTGCCAGCAGACCGGGACAGGGGGGATACGAGCAGTACTTC,CASRPGQGGYEQYF
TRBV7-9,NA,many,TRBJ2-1,TGTGCCAGCAGCTCTCTGTCTTTTGGGGAGCAGTTCTTC,CASSSLSFGEQFF
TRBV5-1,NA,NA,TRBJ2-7,TGCGCCAGCAGCCACAACCCCGAATACGAGCAGTACTTC,CASSHNPEYEQYF
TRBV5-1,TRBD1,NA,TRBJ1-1,TGCGCCAGCAGCTTCACATACCCATCAACAGGGGGCACTGAAGCTTTCTTT,CASSFTYPSTGGTEAFF
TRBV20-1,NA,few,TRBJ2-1,TGCAGTGCCCCGGCCTACAATGAGCAGTTCTTC,CSAPAYNEQFF
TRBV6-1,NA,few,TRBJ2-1,TGTGCCAGCAGTGAACGGACCCGAGGCAATGAGCAGTTCTTC,CASSERTRGNEQFF
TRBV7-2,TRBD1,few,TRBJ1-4,TGTGCCAGCAGTTTGACGGGACAGCCAAATGAAAAACTGTTTTTT,CASSLTGQPNEKLFF